This T cell receptor beta chain was identified in a study of blood T cells in healthy people across ages. A remark on this clonotype: Its antigen is not known.

Through a sample-barcoded 5' primer and a J-beta primer mix, a second PCR was run for roughly 6 to 12 cycles. TCRdb called the 5' RACE reads again in MiXCR, with one record for every CDR3 protein. The sample yields 1.2 million to 1.5 million distinct CDR3 sequences, approximately 59% seen once. In terms of origin and age, donors were healthy Caucasian individuals from Russia aged about 6 to 90. Donors gave around 10 milliliters of peripheral blood apiece. Study-wide points: Observed TCR beta diversity per million T cells went down as age went up. This fall followed a roughly linear course with age.

Sequencing was performed on blood. This receptor was identified in a man in his late teens or twenties in good health.

The CDR3 region is CASSLTGAGETQYF. DNA of the CDR3: TGTGCCAGCAGTTTAACTGGGGCTGGGGAGACCCAGTACTTC. The rearrangement links TRBV12-3 or TRBV12-4 to TRBJ2-5; possible D gene TRBD1, 5 bases. This CDR3 comprises 14 residues. Trimming cost V 2 bases and J 5 bases, with 12 bases left between them.